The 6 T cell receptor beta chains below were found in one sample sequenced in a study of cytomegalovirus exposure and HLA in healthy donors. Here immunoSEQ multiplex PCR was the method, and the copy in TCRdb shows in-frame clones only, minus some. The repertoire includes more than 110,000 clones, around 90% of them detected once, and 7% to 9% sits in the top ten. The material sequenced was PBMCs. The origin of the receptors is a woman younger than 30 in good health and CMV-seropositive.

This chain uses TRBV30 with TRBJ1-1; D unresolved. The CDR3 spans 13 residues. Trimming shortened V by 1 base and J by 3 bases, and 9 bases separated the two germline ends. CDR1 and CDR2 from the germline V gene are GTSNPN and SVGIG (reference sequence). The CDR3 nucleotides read TGTGCCTGGAGTGCGGGTGAAGACACTGAAGCTTTCTTT. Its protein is CAWSAGEDTEAFF.

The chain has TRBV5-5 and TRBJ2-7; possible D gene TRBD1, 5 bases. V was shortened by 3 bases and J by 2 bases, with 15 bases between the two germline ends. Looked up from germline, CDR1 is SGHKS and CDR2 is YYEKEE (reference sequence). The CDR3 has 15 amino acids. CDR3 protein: CASSSDFTGTYEQYF. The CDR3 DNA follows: TGTGCCAGCAGCTCCGACTTTACAGGAACCTACGAGCAGTACTTC.

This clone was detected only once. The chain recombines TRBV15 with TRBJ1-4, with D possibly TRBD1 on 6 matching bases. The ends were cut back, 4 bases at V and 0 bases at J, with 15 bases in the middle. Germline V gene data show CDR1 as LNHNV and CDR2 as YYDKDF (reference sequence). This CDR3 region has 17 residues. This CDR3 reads CATSISGVGATNEKLFF. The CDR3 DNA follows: TGTGCCACCAGCATTTCAGGGGTGGGCGCAACTAATGAAAAACTGTTTTTT.

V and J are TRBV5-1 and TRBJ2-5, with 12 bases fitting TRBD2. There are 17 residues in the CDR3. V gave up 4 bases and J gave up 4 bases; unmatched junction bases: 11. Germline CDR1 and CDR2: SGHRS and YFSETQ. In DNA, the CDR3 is TGCGCCAGCAGCACCGTCTCTAGCGGGGGGGCCCGAGAGACCCAGTACTTC. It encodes CASSTVSSGGARETQYF.

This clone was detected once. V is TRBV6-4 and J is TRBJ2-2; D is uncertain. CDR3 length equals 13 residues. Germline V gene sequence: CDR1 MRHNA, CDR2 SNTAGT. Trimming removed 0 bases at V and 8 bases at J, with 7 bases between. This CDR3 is CASSDSYGGELFF. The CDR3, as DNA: TGTGCCAGCAGTGACTCGTACGGGGGGGAGCTGTTTTTT.

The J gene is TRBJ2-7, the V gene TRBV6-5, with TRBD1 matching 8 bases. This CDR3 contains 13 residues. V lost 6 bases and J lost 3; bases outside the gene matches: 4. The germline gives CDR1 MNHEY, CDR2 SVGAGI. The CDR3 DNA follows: TGTGCCAGCAGATCCAGGGGGCTCTACGAGCAGTACTTC. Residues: CASRSRGLYEQYF.